A selection of T cell receptor beta chains follows, all from one sample in a study of human T cells and chemical hapten exposure. TCRdb re-derived calls from the RACE reads in MiXCR, one entry per CDR3 protein. The sample includes 85,000 to 100,000 distinct CDR3 sequences, roughly 27% of them seen just once. The sample in question was whole blood, obtained in connection with sensitization to the hapten diphenylcyclopropenone (DPC). The source is a man aged 40-55 years with alopecia areata. Some clones in this sample may be carry-over from other donors' samples. Both conserved end residues are part of each CDR3. A D gene is named only where the DNA matches it firmly. A row's size may be missing; if present it is once, few, many or a size class.

j_call clone_size v_call d_call cdr3_nt cdr3_aa
TRBJ2-3 few TRBV7-2 . TGTGCCAGCAGCTTAGAGGTTACGCAGTATTTT CASSLEVTQYF
TRBJ2-3 few TRBV5-1 . TGCGCCAGCACGAACGGGCAGGCTACAGATACGCAGTATTTT CASTNGQATDTQYF
TRBJ2-7 few TRBV15 TRBD1 TGTGCCACCAGCAGAGATTTGGGACAGGGGACAAGCGAGCAGTACTTC CATSRDLGQGTSEQYF
TRBJ2-1 . TRBV18 TRBD1 TGTGCCAGCTCACCTCTAGGGGGCCGGGACAATGAGCAGTTCTTC CASSPLGGRDNEQFF
TRBJ1-1 few TRBV18 . TGTGCCAGCTCACCGATGGGGGAGGGCGGGACTGAAGCTTTCTTT CASSPMGEGGTEAFF
TRBJ1-5 . TRBV6-2/TRBV6-3 TRBD1 TGTGCCAGCAGTCCCCAGGGGGGTCGGAATCAGCCCCAGCATTTT CASSPQGGRNQPQHF
TRBJ2-6 . TRBV9 . TGTGCCAGCACCGCGAAGGGGGCTGGGGCCAACGTCCTGACTTTC CASTAKGAGANVLTF
TRBJ2-3 . TRBV3-1 . TGTGCCAGCAGCCAAGATGACAGTCGATTCACAGATACGCAGTATTTT CASSQDDSRFTDTQYF
TRBJ2-5 . TRBV7-9 TRBD1 TGTGCCAGCAGCTCCGGGACAGAGAAAGAGACCCAGTACTTC CASSSGTEKETQYF
TRBJ1-4 few TRBV27 . TGTGCCAGCAGTTTTAGGGGCGGAGCTAATGAAAAACTGTTTTTT CASSFRGGANEKLFF
TRBJ2-5 . TRBV5-5 TRBD1 TGTGCCAGCAGCTTGGCGGGACAGGGGTACCAAGAGACCCAGTACTTC CASSLAGQGYQETQYF
TRBJ2-1 . TRBV5-1 TRBD1 TGCGCCAGCAGAGGACAGGGGGCACTAGATGTAGTCAATGAGCAGTTCTTC CASRGQGALDVVNEQFF
TRBJ2-5 . TRBV9 . TGTGCCAGCAGCGTAGGTTCGGTTGAGACCCAGTACTTC CASSVGSVETQYF
TRBJ2-5 . TRBV11-2 TRBD2 TGTGCCAGCAGCTTGTCCTTCAGCGGGACTTGGGAGACCCAGTACTTC CASSLSFSGTWETQYF
TRBJ2-1 many TRBV4-2 . TGTGCCAGCAGCCAAGGGGCACGGGACTTCTACAATGAGCAGTTCTTC CASSQGARDFYNEQFF
TRBJ2-7 few TRBV5-1 . TGCGCCAGCAGCCATTTAGGGGGAGCGTACGAGCAGTACTTC CASSHLGGAYEQYF
TRBJ2-3 . TRBV7-2 TRBD2 TGTGACAGCAGCTTATCTAGCGGGAGTGGGACAGATACGCAGTATTTT CDSSLSSGSGTDTQYF
TRBJ2-4 . TRBV28 . TGTGCCAGCACTTCAGAATCCCTATTCGAGCCCTTAGCCAAAAACATTCAGTACTTC CASTSESLFEPLAKNIQYF
TRBJ1-5 few TRBV6-1 . TGTGCCAGCAGCCTGACAGGAGATAGCAATCAGCCCCAGCATTTT CASSLTGDSNQPQHF
TRBJ1-3 few TRBV5-1 . TGCGCCAGCAGTCGCTCTGGAAACACCATATATTTT CASSRSGNTIYF
TRBJ2-7 many TRBV27 . TGTGCCAGCAGTTCTTTTGGGGGGCAGACCAGCTCCTACGAGCAGTACTTC CASSSFGGQTSSYEQYF
TRBJ2-7 . TRBV7-2 . TGTGCCAGCAGCGCAGACTCCGTATCCTACGAGCAGTACTTC CASSADSVSYEQYF
TRBJ1-5 . TRBV20-1 . TGCAGTGGTCTCCGATACAATCAGCCCCAGCATTTT CSGLRYNQPQHF
TRBJ2-7 many TRBV20-1 . TGCAGTGTTACTCGCTACAGGGAGTCGGGCGAGCAGTACTTC CSVTRYRESGEQYF
TRBJ2-3 few TRBV6-5 . TGTGCCAGCAGTTACGAGTTAGGAGATACGCAGTATTTT CASSYELGDTQYF